This paragraph reports one TCR beta chain. The sample comes from a study of blood T cell repertoires in COVID-19. The CDR3 is 15 amino acids. With 2 bases clipped from V and 3 bases from J, the junction kept 5 bases outside the gene matches. In germline, CDR1 is MNHEY, CDR2 SMNVEV (reference sequence). The repertoire was sequenced with immunoSEQ multiplex PCR; TCRdb's copy has only in-frame clones and lacks some. The sample lists approximately 75,000 clones, nearly 90% seen once, with about 27% in the top ten. The sample taken for sequencing was peripheral blood. The source is a man between 45 and 60 years old with acute or convalescent COVID-19. V and J are TRBV27 and TRBJ2-7; 9 bases match TRBD2. The CDR3 protein is CASSLGAGGDYEQYF. The CDR3 coding sequence is TGTGCCAGCAGTTTAGGAGCGGGGGGCGACTACGAGCAGTACTTC.